This T cell receptor beta chain was found in a study of T cells in Graves' hyperthyroidism and ophthalmopathy. This clonotype was observed many times. The V and J ends lost 1 base and 7 bases respectively, with 16 bases between them. Germline lookup yields CDR1 LNHDA and CDR2 SQIVND (reference sequence). The length of the CDR3 is 16 residues. The study based diagnoses on clinical symptoms, serum thyroxine and TRAb, thyroid ultrasound and orbital computed tomography. RNA transcripts yielded amplified TCR beta CDR3 regions. HTBI primers were employed in a first-round RT-PCR of the TCR CDR3. In TCRdb, the multiplex PCR reads were re-called with MiXCR into one record per CDR3 protein. The sample has 500,000 to 750,000 distinct CDR3 sequences; under 60% are singletons.

The chain employs TRBV19 and TRBJ2-2, with D tentatively TRBD1 (6 bases). The source material was peripheral blood or thyroid tissue (not recorded which). This clonotype was sampled from a woman under 30 with Graves' hyperthyroidism. As DNA, the CDR3 is TGTGCCAGTAGTATAGGTCTCCGGATCAGGGGCGGGGAGCTGTTTTTT. Its translation: CASSIGLRIRGGELFF.